This passage covers 20 T cell receptor beta chains from one sample sequenced in a study of shared clonotypes between healthy human individuals. Measured with immunoSEQ multiplex PCR; TCRdb has only the in-frame clones, and not every one. The data contain about 230,000 clones, 60% to 80% of them singletons. Sequencing was carried out using memory CD4+ T cells sorted from blood. Subset given: CD45RA-negative fraction. Source of these receptors: a man in his thirties or forties in good health.

V usage is TRBV11-2 and J usage is TRBJ2-1, with 7 bases aligning to TRBD2. The germline CDR1 and CDR2 sequences are SGHAT and FQNNGV. Germline trimming cut 7 bases from V and 0 bases from J; bases unmatched to any gene: 12. The CDR3 is 17 residues long. The CDR3 nucleotides are TGTGCCAGCACCTCCCAAGTGGGGGGGATCTCCTACAATGAGCAGTTCTTC. Translating it yields CASTSQVGGISYNEQFF.

This clone was counted once. The chain employs TRBV28 and TRBJ1-5; no clear D gene. Deletions cut 7 bases from V and 2 bases from J, with 15 bases between. This CDR3 is built from 15 residues. Per germline, CDR1 MDHEN and CDR2 SYDVKM. CDR3 sequence reads: CASTTPWRGNQPQHF. The CDR3 region has the DNA TGTGCCAGCACCACCCCATGGAGGGGCAATCAGCCCCAGCATTTT.

J is TRBJ1-4 and V is TRBV5-5, with 10 bases identical to TRBD1. The J segment lost 8 bases and the V segment lost 5 bases, leaving 6 bases of the junction unmatched. This CDR3 is 14 amino acids long. Germline V gene sequence: CDR1 SGHKS, CDR2 YYEKEE (reference sequence). CDR3 in amino acids: CASRGGGQGEKLFF. CDR3 DNA: TGTGCCAGCAGAGGAGGGGGACAGGGGGAAAAACTGTTTTTT.

The chain joins TRBV28 to TRBJ1-2, with D tentatively TRBD1 (5 bases). The CDR3 has 15 residues. V was shortened by 6 bases and J by 3 bases, with 17 bases between the two germline ends. Germline values: CDR1 MDHEN, CDR2 SYDVKM. In nucleotides, the CDR3 is TGTGCCAGCAGGGCCGGGGCAGAGAGCTACTATGGCTACACCTTC. Its translation is CASRAGAESYYGYTF.

This rearrangement joins TRBV4-1 to TRBJ2-4; 8 nucleotides align to TRBD1. The germline CDR1 and CDR2 sequences are MGHRA and YSYEKL. This CDR3 has 17 residues. V lost 0 bases to trimming and J lost 13 bases; unmatched junction nucleotides: 17. The CDR3 here is CASSQDLEGQGVGMQYF. The CDR3 region has the DNA TGCGCCAGCAGCCAAGATTTGGAAGGACAGGGAGTGGGTATGCAGTACTTC.

The chain uses TRBV10-3 and TRBJ2-1; D may correspond to TRBD1 or TRBD2 (6 bases each). CDR3 length: 15 residues. Germline values: CDR1 ENHRY, CDR2 SYGVKD. Trimming pared 3 bases from V and 7 bases from J, leaving 16 bases between. In nucleotides, the CDR3 is TGTGCCATCAGTGAAGAAGGGGGGAGTAGGAATGAGCAGTTCTTC. Residues: CAISEEGGSRNEQFF.

The chain combines TRBV7-2 with TRBJ2-3; 9 bases are shared with TRBD2. Germline-derived CDR1 and CDR2 are SGHTA and FQGNSA. The CDR3 has 16 amino acids. With 2 bases clipped from V and 4 bases from J, the junction kept 7 bases outside the gene matches. This CDR3 reads CASSLLAGSSADTQYF. In DNA form, the CDR3 reads TGTGCCAGCAGCTTACTAGCGGGAAGTTCGGCAGATACGCAGTATTTT. The variable domain in full, with the rest retrieved from reference TRBV7-2 and TRBJ2-3, is GAGVSQSPSNKVTEKGKDVELRCDPISGHTALYWYRQSLGQGLEFLIYFQGNSAPDKSGLPSDRFSAERTGGSVSTLTIQRTQQEDSAVYLCASSLLAGSSADTQYFGPGTRLTVL.

This clone was seen ten or more times. J is TRBJ2-6 and V is TRBV2; no firm D call. The V gene's germline CDR1 is SNHLY and CDR2 FYNNEI. V was trimmed by 7 bases and J by 0 bases, leaving 7 bases between them. This CDR3 spans 14 amino acids. DNA of the CDR3: TGTGCCAGCACCTATCCCTCTGGGGCCAACGTCCTGACTTTC. Its translation is CASTYPSGANVLTF.

The chain carries TRBV18 and TRBJ1-4; D may be TRBD1 (5 bases). From germline, CDR1 is KGHSH and CDR2 LQKENI. V gave up 4 bases and J gave up 9 bases, with 12 bases separating them. CDR3 length equals 13 residues. As DNA, the CDR3 is TGTGCCAGCTCACTCGGACAAGACCAAAAACTGTTTTTT. It translates to CASSLGQDQKLFF.

Concerning this clone itself: A much larger clone differs from this one at a single base, so this may be a read error. Other DNA sequences of this sample code for an identical CDR3. The V and J genes are TRBV6-5 and TRBJ1-1; TRBD1 might be the D (5 bases). Germline loops: CDR1 MNHEY, CDR2 SVGAGI. This CDR3 contains 13 residues. V was cut by 8 bases and J by 0 bases, with 10 bases left in between. The CDR3 DNA reads TGTGCCAGCCACAGGATGATGAACACTGAAGCTTTCTTT. Protein product: CASHRMMNTEAFF.

The chain uses TRBV6-5 and TRBJ2-5, with 11 bases that match TRBD2. Germline CDR1 reads MNHEY; CDR2 reads SVGAGI. J gave up 5 bases and V 7 bases, and 3 bases lay outside the gene matches. This CDR3 contains 13 residues. CDR3 protein: CASTRLAGETQYF. DNA for the CDR3: TGTGCCAGCACAAGACTAGCGGGGGAGACCCAGTACTTC.

The J gene is TRBJ2-5, the V gene TRBV6-5; D gene uncertain. Trimming shortened V by 6 bases and J by 5 bases, and 10 bases separated the two germline ends. The CDR3 runs 12 residues. Germline V gives CDR1 MNHEY, CDR2 SVGAGI. The CDR3 sequence: CASRASRETQYF. The CDR3 nucleotides read TGTGCCAGCAGGGCCTCCAGGGAGACCCAGTACTTC.

This clone was counted only a few times. The same CDR3 can be traced to other DNA sequences in this sample. V is TRBV7-8 and J is TRBJ1-2, with D perhaps matching TRBD1 (6 bases). Germline values: CDR1 SGHVS, CDR2 FQNEAQ. This CDR3 has 15 residues. The V and J ends lost 1 base and 8 bases respectively, with 17 bases between them. The CDR3 protein is CASSLGGGFLGGYTF. Here the CDR3 DNA reads TGTGCCAGCAGCTTAGGAGGGGGGTTCCTCGGCGGCTACACCTTC.

J is TRBJ1-5 and V is TRBV5-4; the D gene is possibly TRBD1 (6 bases). The CDR3 spans 19 residues. V dropped 1 base and J dropped 5 bases, with 25 bases sitting between them. Germline V gene lookup returns CDR1 SGHNT and CDR2 YYREEE (reference sequence). The CDR3 sequence is CASSLSRTVVSMGHQPQHF. The CDR3 region has the DNA TGTGCCAGCAGCTTGTCACGGACAGTAGTTTCCATGGGTCATCAGCCCCAGCATTTT.

This clone was observed at least ten times. This chain connects TRBV29-1 to TRBJ1-1; TRBD1 might be the D (6 bases). The V end was cut by 4 bases, the J end by 11 bases, with 23 bases between. The CDR3 totals 14 residues. Germline CDR1 reads SQVTM; CDR2 reads ANQGSEA. CDR3 nucleotides: TGCAGCGTTGCCCAACAGGGTAGGGCTTTAGGGGCTTTCTTT. It is translated as CSVAQQGRALGAFF.

CDR3 sequence (DNA): TGCGCCAACGCGTGTAGCGGGGTGCTCAATGAGCAGTTCTTC. Protein sequence: CANACSGVLNEQFF. The V call is TRBV10-1, the J call TRBJ2-1; 8 bases fit TRBD2. Germline-derived CDR1 and CDR2 are WNHNN and SYGVQD (reference sequence). CDR3 length equals 14 residues. Germline trimming cut 10 bases from V and 6 bases from J; bases unmatched to any gene: 11.

The chain recombines TRBV5-4 with TRBJ2-5; 7 bases match TRBD2. Per the germline V gene, CDR1 is SGHNT and CDR2 is YYREEE (reference sequence). The V and J ends lost 4 bases and 1 base, in that order; junction bases with no gene match: 10. The CDR3 has 16 amino acids. The CDR3 bases are TGTGCCAGCAGCCCGGGCGGGAGTAGGATCCAAGAGACCCAGTACTTC. Protein product: CASSPGGSRIQETQYF.

The CDR3 DNA sequence: TGTGCCAGCAGTGATATTGCGACCCTACCTCGGGAGCAGTACTTC. This codes for CASSDIATLPREQYF. The chain uses TRBV2 and TRBJ2-7, with D unclear. The CDR3 extends over 15 amino acids. Deletions cut 3 bases from V and 7 bases from J, with 19 bases between. CDR1 SNHLY and CDR2 FYNNEI come from the germline V gene.

This rearrangement joins TRBV13 to TRBJ2-3; maybe TRBD2 (6 bases). CDR1 PRHDT and CDR2 FYEKMQ come from the germline V gene (reference sequence). This CDR3 region has 15 residues. Trimming removed 2 bases at V and 2 bases at J, with 11 bases between. CDR3 loop: CASSLRADYTDTQYF. CDR3 sequence (DNA): TGTGCCAGCAGCTTACGGGCGGACTACACAGATACGCAGTATTTT.

The V call is TRBV28, the J call TRBJ2-1; 10 nucleotides agree with TRBD2. CDR1 and CDR2 (germline): MDHEN, SYDVKM. This CDR3 has 18 amino acids. The junction had 19 bases not matched to a gene; V was cut back by 6 bases and J by 8 bases. The CDR3 coding sequence is TGTGCCAGCAGGTTAGGAGAATTCAGCGGGAGGGCCGTGGATGAGCAGTTCTTC. Its protein product is CASRLGEFSGRAVDEQFF.